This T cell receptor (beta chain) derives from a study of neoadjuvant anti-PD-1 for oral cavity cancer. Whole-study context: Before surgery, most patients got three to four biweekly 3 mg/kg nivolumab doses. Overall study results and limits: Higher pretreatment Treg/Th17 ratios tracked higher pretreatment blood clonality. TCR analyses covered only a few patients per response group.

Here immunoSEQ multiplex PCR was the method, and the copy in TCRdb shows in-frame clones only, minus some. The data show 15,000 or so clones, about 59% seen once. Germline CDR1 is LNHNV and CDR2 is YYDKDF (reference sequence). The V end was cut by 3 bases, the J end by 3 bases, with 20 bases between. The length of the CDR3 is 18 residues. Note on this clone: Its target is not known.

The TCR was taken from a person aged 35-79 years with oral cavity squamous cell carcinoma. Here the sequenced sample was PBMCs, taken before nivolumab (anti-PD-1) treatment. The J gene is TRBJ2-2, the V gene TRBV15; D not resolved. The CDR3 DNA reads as TGTGCCACCAGCAGTCCCTTACCGTGGTCTTGGGACACCGGGGAGCTGTTTTTT. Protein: CATSSPLPWSWDTGELFF.